These T cell receptor beta chains were read from a single sample in a study of cytomegalovirus exposure and HLA in healthy donors. Using immunoSEQ multiplex PCR, the repertoire was profiled, and TCRdb retains in-frame clones only, with some absent. The table records about 110,000 clones, approximately 78% of them present only once. Sequencing was done on a sample of PBMCs. The source is a man aged 25-40 years in good health and CMV-seropositive. The CDR3 runs from the conserved cysteine through the conserved F or W. Fields, in order: D gene, V gene, J gene, clone size, CDR3 protein, CDR3 DNA. The D gene is left open where the match is weak. Size is omitted from some rows. Given values are once, few, many or a class for expanded clones.

NA	TRBV4-2	TRBJ1-2	few	CASSQDVRNYGYTF	TGTGCCAGCAGCCAAGATGTCCGGAACTATGGCTACACCTTC
TRBD1	TRBV14	TRBJ1-2	NA	CASSQGTGLGYGYTF	TGTGCCAGCAGCCAGGGGACAGGGTTGGGCTATGGCTACACCTTC
NA	TRBV6-5	TRBJ1-1	NA	CASSYLAGNTEAFF	TGTGCCAGCAGTTACCTCGCGGGAAACACTGAAGCTTTCTTT
TRBD2	TRBV5-4	TRBJ2-3	NA	CASSLRVAGGEDTQYF	TGTGCCAGCAGCTTGAGGGTAGCGGGAGGGGAAGATACGCAGTATTTT
NA	TRBV18	TRBJ2-6	NA	CASSLQPGNANVLTF	TGTGCCAGCTCACTACAGCCGGGGAACGCCAACGTCCTGACTTTC
NA	TRBV30	TRBJ1-5	NA	CAWSKGFYQPQHF	TGTGCCTGGAGTAAGGGGTTTTATCAGCCCCAGCATTTT
NA	TRBV11-3	TRBJ1-4	NA	CASSTREGEKLFF	TGTGCCAGCAGCACCCGGGAGGGGGAAAAACTGTTTTTT
TRBD1	TRBV7-9	TRBJ1-2	NA	CASSFGTDYGYTF	TGTGCCAGCAGCTTCGGGACAGACTATGGCTACACCTTC
TRBD2	TRBV4-1	TRBJ2-7	NA	CASSQEGTGSGYYEQYF	TGCGCCAGCAGCCAAGAGGGAACTGGTAGCGGGTACTACGAGCAGTACTTC
NA	TRBV2	TRBJ1-2	NA	CASSYSGSYGYTF	TGTGCCAGCAGTTACTCAGGCTCCTATGGCTACACCTTC
TRBD2	TRBV5-4	TRBJ2-7	NA	CASSLDSSGGISYEQYF	TGTGCCAGCAGCTTGGATAGTTCGGGGGGAATCTCCTACGAGCAGTACTTC
NA	TRBV15	TRBJ1-5	NA	CATSRDRGSGQPQHF	TGTGCCACCAGCAGAGACAGGGGATCGGGACAGCCCCAGCATTTT
NA	TRBV10-3	TRBJ1-3	NA	CAISPTGSKGNTIYF	TGTGCCATCAGTCCTACAGGGAGTAAGGGAAACACCATATATTTT
NA	TRBV6-4	TRBJ2-3	NA	CASRAGHTQYF	TGTGCCAGCAGAGCAGGGCATACGCAGTATTTT
NA	TRBV19	TRBJ1-6	NA	CASSRAFGPLHF	TGTGCCAGTTCCAGGGCCTTTGGACCCCTCCACTTT
TRBD2	TRBV13	TRBJ2-1	NA	CASSLVKSGRGNEQFF	TGTGCCAGCAGCTTAGTGAAGAGCGGGAGGGGCAATGAGCAGTTCTTC
TRBD2	TRBV7-8	TRBJ2-5	NA	CASNLNSGTMETQYF	TGTGCCAGCAACCTCAACTCCGGGACTATGGAGACCCAGTACTTC
NA	TRBV30	TRBJ2-1	NA	CAWSVRREQFF	TGTGCCTGGAGTGTACGGCGGGAGCAGTTCTTC
NA	TRBV29-1	TRBJ2-5	NA	CSAQAGTQETQYF	TGCAGCGCCCAAGCTGGGACACAAGAGACCCAGTACTTC
TRBD1	TRBV7-8	TRBJ1-4	NA	CASSMPTGQGNEKLFF	TGTGCCAGCAGCATGCCTACCGGACAGGGAAACGAAAAACTGTTTTTT
TRBD1	TRBV11-3	TRBJ2-1	few	CASSLRDSYNEQFF	TGTGCCAGCAGCCTAAGGGACAGCTACAATGAGCAGTTCTTC
TRBD1	TRBV19	TRBJ1-5	NA	CASWVGRGDYSNQPQHF	TGTGCCAGTTGGGTTGGCAGGGGGGATTATAGCAATCAGCCCCAGCATTTT
NA	TRBV28	TRBJ1-4	NA	CASTPAGDEKLFF	TGTGCCAGCACGCCGGCGGGGGATGAAAAACTGTTTTTT
NA	TRBV28	TRBJ1-2	NA	CASSTIRDGYTF	TGTGCCAGCAGTACCATCAGGGATGGCTACACCTTC
TRBD2	TRBV4-1	TRBJ2-1	NA	CASSQVLAGVMEKNEQFF	TGCGCCAGCAGCCAAGTCCTAGCGGGAGTTATGGAAAAGAATGAGCAGTTCTTC
TRBD2	TRBV10-3	TRBJ2-7	NA	CAIRGAGDVYEQYF	TGTGCCATCAGAGGAGCGGGGGACGTCTACGAGCAGTACTTC
NA	TRBV6-1	TRBJ2-1	few	CASREASYNEQFF	TGTGCCAGCAGGGAGGCATCCTACAATGAGCAGTTCTTC
NA	TRBV7-8	TRBJ1-5	NA	CASSKDSGRYSNQPQHF	TGTGCCAGCAGTAAGGACAGTGGTCGGTATAGCAATCAGCCCCAGCATTTT
TRBD2	TRBV5-1	TRBJ2-3	NA	CASSLGRYGGAPDTQYF	TGCGCCAGCAGCTTGGGCCGTTACGGGGGGGCCCCAGATACGCAGTATTTT
TRBD2	TRBV2	TRBJ2-2	NA	CASGVGLAGSETGELFF	TGTGCCAGCGGAGTGGGCCTAGCGGGGTCGGAAACCGGGGAGCTGTTTTTT
TRBD1	TRBV4-1	TRBJ1-5	NA	CASSQRAGTGVYSNQPQHF	TGCGCCAGCAGCCAAAGAGCCGGGACAGGGGTTTATAGCAATCAGCCCCAGCATTTT
TRBD1	TRBV30	TRBJ1-2	NA	CAWSVVGGAGYTF	TGTGCCTGGAGTGTAGTAGGGGGCGCTGGCTACACCTTC
NA	TRBV7-9	TRBJ2-3	few	CASSLALREVDTQYF	TGTGCCAGCAGCTTAGCGCTCAGGGAGGTAGATACGCAGTATTTT
TRBD1	TRBV5-5	TRBJ2-2	NA	CASSRETGANTGELFF	TGTGCCAGCAGCCGTGAGACAGGGGCGAACACCGGGGAGCTGTTTTTT
NA	TRBV2	TRBJ1-2	NA	CASSDRAGGYGYTF	TGTGCCAGCAGTGACAGGGCTGGTGGCTATGGCTACACCTTC
NA	TRBV2	TRBJ1-2	NA	CASSESGRRYYGYTF	TGTGCCAGCAGTGAGTCGGGGAGACGTTACTATGGCTACACCTTC
NA	TRBV9	TRBJ2-7	NA	CASSEGAGPAYEQYF	TGTGCCAGCAGCGAAGGGGCCGGGCCTGCCTACGAGCAGTACTTC
NA	TRBV10-2	TRBJ2-7	few	CASSGDNSYEQYF	TGCGCCAGCAGCGGGGACAATTCCTACGAGCAGTACTTC
TRBD1	TRBV10-3	TRBJ2-2	once	CAISRGHDTGELFF	TGTGCCATCAGCAGGGGGCATGACACCGGGGAGCTGTTTTTT
TRBD1	TRBV4-2	TRBJ1-6	many	CASSQDSFFGTGYDNSPLHF	TGTGCCAGCAGCCAAGATAGCTTTTTCGGGACAGGGTATGATAATTCACCCCTCCACTTT
NA	TRBV19	TRBJ1-4	few	CASKSGGTTNEKLFF	TGTGCCAGTAAAAGCGGGGGAACAACTAATGAAAAACTGTTTTTT
TRBD2	TRBV18	TRBJ2-5	NA	CASSASLLAGGQETQYF	TGTGCCAGCTCAGCGTCCCTGCTAGCGGGGGGGCAAGAGACCCAGTACTTC
NA	TRBV10-2	TRBJ1-1	NA	CASSDPGQRGTEAFF	TGCGCCAGCAGTGACCCCGGGCAGCGGGGCACTGAAGCTTTCTTT
NA	TRBV11-3	TRBJ1-1	NA	CASSLDTGREAFF	TGTGCCAGCAGCTTAGACACAGGTCGGGAAGCTTTCTTT
NA	TRBV5-4	TRBJ1-1	NA	CASSLVSGSLNTEAFF	TGTGCCAGCAGCTTGGTTAGTGGGAGCCTGAACACTGAAGCTTTCTTT
NA	TRBV28	TRBJ1-2	NA	CASSQATYYGYTF	TGTGCCAGCAGTCAAGCAACCTACTATGGCTACACCTTC
NA	TRBV11-2	TRBJ1-1	NA	CASIKTSGGITEAFF	TGTGCCAGCATCAAAACGTCGGGGGGGATCACTGAAGCTTTCTTT
NA	TRBV4-2	TRBJ2-5	NA	CASSQGAAGQETQYF	TGTGCCAGCAGCCAAGGGGCAGCGGGCCAAGAGACCCAGTACTTC
TRBD2	TRBV28	TRBJ2-5	NA	CASRVNRGGLKTQYF	TGTGCCAGCAGAGTCAATCGGGGGGGCCTAAAGACCCAGTACTTC
NA	TRBV7-2	TRBJ1-2	NA	CASSWGPNYGYTF	TGTGCCAGCAGCTGGGGGCCTAACTATGGCTACACCTTC
TRBD1	TRBV27	TRBJ2-1	NA	CASSSGQGADEQFF	TGTGCCAGCAGTTCGGGACAGGGGGCCGATGAGCAGTTCTTC
TRBD1	TRBV7-8	TRBJ1-6	NA	CASSLTGISPLHF	TGTGCCAGCAGCTTGACAGGGATATCACCCCTCCACTTT
TRBD1	TRBV28	TRBJ1-3	NA	CASTPRQGSGRNTIYF	TGTGCCAGCACCCCCAGACAGGGAAGCGGCCGAAACACCATATATTTT
TRBD1	TRBV2	TRBJ1-6	NA	CASSLVYRGQLVGSPLHF	TGTGCCAGCAGCCTTGTTTACAGGGGGCAGCTGGTAGGTTCACCCCTCCACTTT
TRBD2	TRBV28	TRBJ2-1	few	CASSPGTSGRPYGEQFF	TGTGCCAGCAGCCCCGGGACTAGCGGGCGCCCGTATGGTGAGCAGTTCTTC
TRBD2	TRBV2	TRBJ2-7	NA	CASSDSGGKYEQYF	TGTGCCAGCAGTGATAGCGGGGGAAAGTACGAGCAGTACTTC
TRBD1	TRBV5-8	TRBJ2-7	few	CASSARHRGTYEQYF	TGTGCCAGCAGCGCAAGACACAGGGGCACCTACGAGCAGTACTTC
TRBD1	TRBV6-1	TRBJ1-2	NA	CASRPDRNYGYTF	TGTGCCAGCAGGCCGGACAGGAACTATGGCTACACCTTC
NA	TRBV30	TRBJ2-1	NA	CAYTAGLYNEQFF	TGTGCTTATACCGCCGGTCTTTACAATGAGCAGTTCTTC
NA	TRBV9	TRBJ2-7	NA	CASSVTGLSYEQYF	TGTGCCAGCAGCGTGACCGGGTTGTCCTACGAGCAGTACTTC